The 9 T cell receptor beta chains given below trace back to one sample, sequenced in a study of blood T cell repertoires in COVID-19. TCRdb's table, derived via immunoSEQ multiplex PCR, lists solely in-frame clones and lacks some. Here the sample spans approximately 280,000 clones, around 88% being singletons. Source material: PBMCs or T cells enriched from blood (not recorded which). Receptors originate from a woman aged 40 to 50 who had recovered from COVID-19.

The chain links TRBV28 to TRBJ2-7; 8 bases are a match to TRBD1. Per the germline V gene, CDR1 is MDHEN and CDR2 is SYDVKM. V lost 4 bases to trimming and J lost 11 bases; unmatched junction nucleotides: 16. The CDR3 is 15 residues long. In nucleotides, the CDR3 is TGTGCCAGCAGTTCGTTGGGGGCCAGGGGGCCTACGAAGTACTTC. This translates into CASSSLGARGPTKYF.

This chain uses TRBV5-8 with TRBJ2-3; no clear D. Trimming took off 5 bases at V and 0 bases at J, with 16 bases between the two ends. CDR1 and CDR2 from the germline V gene are SGHTS and YDEGEE. The CDR3 length is 16 residues. CDR3 protein: CASRQDWSSSTDTQYF. The CDR3 coding sequence is TGTGCCAGCAGACAAGACTGGTCTAGTAGCACAGATACGCAGTATTTT.

The chain is built from TRBV7-9 and TRBJ2-7, with TRBD1 identical over 12 bases. The CDR3 totals 16 residues. Germline V gives CDR1 SEHNR, CDR2 FQNEAQ (reference sequence). V shed 1 base and J 5 bases; nucleotides not matched to a gene: 6. CDR3 nucleotide sequence: TGTGCCAGCAGCTTAGGGGTGGGACAGGGGGCGAACGAGCAGTACTTC. It yields the protein CASSLGVGQGANEQYF.

The chain joins TRBV18 to TRBJ2-7; 8 positions agree with TRBD2. From germline, CDR1 is KGHSH and CDR2 LQKENI. The CDR3 has 14 amino acids. Losses at the gene ends were 2 bases for V and 1 base for J; bases not matched to a gene: 1. CDR3 nucleotides: TGTGCCAGCTCACCAGCGGGAGGTTCCTACGAGCAGTACTTC. Amino acid sequence: CASSPAGGSYEQYF.

This chain joins TRBV27 and TRBJ2-1; D unclear. Germline loops: CDR1 MNHEY, CDR2 SMNVEV (reference sequence). The V and J ends lost 2 bases and 9 bases respectively, with 14 bases between them. The CDR3 is made up of 14 amino acids. This CDR3 reads CASSLIPPGLEQFF. Here the CDR3 DNA reads TGTGCCAGCAGTTTAATCCCCCCAGGCCTTGAGCAGTTCTTC.

The genes are TRBV5-8 and TRBJ1-5; D is unclear. CDR3 length equals 19 residues. The V end was cut by 5 bases, the J end by 4 bases, with 28 bases between. Germline assignment: CDR1 SGHTS and CDR2 YDEGEE. The CDR3 coding sequence is TGTGCCAGCAGTTGGGTAGTACAGCCAGCTCAGGCCATAAATCAGCCCCAGCATTTT. Its protein product is CASSWVVQPAQAINQPQHF.

As to this clone: The sample carries other DNA sequences with the same CDR3. This chain uses TRBV2 with TRBJ2-3, with 8 bases fitting TRBD1. The V gene end was trimmed by 6 bases and the J gene end by 1 base; junction bases not matched to a gene: 3. Germline CDR1 SNHLY, CDR2 FYNNEI. This CDR3 spans 14 amino acids. The CDR3 here is CASRETGGTDTQYF. For the CDR3, the DNA is TGTGCCAGCAGGGAGACAGGGGGCACAGATACGCAGTATTTT.

The CDR3 DNA sequence: TGTGCCAGCTCACCGCAGGGGGCATCCTATAATTCACCCCTCCACTTT. Translating it yields CASSPQGASYNSPLHF. The V call is TRBV18, the J call TRBJ1-6, with TRBD1 matching 8 bases. The CDR3 sequence is 16 residues long. The germline V gene has CDR1 KGHSH and CDR2 LQKENI. V was pared by 3 bases and J by 1 base, with 2 bases of the junction left unmatched.

This clone showed up many times. The chain has TRBV6-1 and TRBJ2-2; 14 bases map to TRBD2. J lost 1 base, V lost 3 bases, and 4 bases had no gene match. The CDR3 covers 18 residues. The germline V gene has CDR1 MNHNS and CDR2 SASEGT. This CDR3 reads CASSDWTSGRRNTGELFF. CDR3 nucleotides: TGTGCCAGCAGTGACTGGACTAGCGGGAGGAGGAACACCGGGGAGCTGTTTTTT.